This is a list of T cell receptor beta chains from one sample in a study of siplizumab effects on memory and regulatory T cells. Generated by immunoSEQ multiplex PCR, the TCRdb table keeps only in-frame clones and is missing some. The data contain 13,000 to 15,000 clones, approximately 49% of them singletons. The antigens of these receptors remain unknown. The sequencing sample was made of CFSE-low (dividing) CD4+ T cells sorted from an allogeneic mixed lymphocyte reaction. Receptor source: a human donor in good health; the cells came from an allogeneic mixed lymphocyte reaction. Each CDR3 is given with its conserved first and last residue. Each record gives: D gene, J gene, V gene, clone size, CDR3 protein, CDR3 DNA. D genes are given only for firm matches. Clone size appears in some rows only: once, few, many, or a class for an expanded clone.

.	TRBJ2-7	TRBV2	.	CASRRDYEQYF	TGTGCCAGCAGGCGAGACTACGAGCAGTACTTC
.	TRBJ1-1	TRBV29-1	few	CSVATTGSSTEAFF	TGCAGCGTCGCCACTACAGGGTCGTCTACTGAAGCTTTCTTT
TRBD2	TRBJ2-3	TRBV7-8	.	CASSLSGGGGTQYF	TGTGCCAGCAGCTTATCGGGGGGAGGAGGTACGCAGTATTTT
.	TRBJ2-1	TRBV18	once	CASSPLAVNEQFF	TGTGCCAGCTCACCATTGGCGGTGAATGAGCAGTTCTTC
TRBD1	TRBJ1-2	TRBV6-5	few	CASSFRDSYGYTF	TGTGCCAGCAGTTTCCGGGACAGCTATGGCTACACCTTC
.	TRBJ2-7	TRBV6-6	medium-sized	CASSFLNGPYEEQYF	TGTGCCAGCAGTTTCCTTAATGGTCCCTATGAGGAGCAGTACTTC
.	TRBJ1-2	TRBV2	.	CASTPTGKGYTF	TGTGCCAGCACCCCGACCGGGAAAGGCTACACCTTC
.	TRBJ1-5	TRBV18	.	CASSPRSWGGDIGNQPQHF	TGTGCCAGCTCACCTCGGAGTTGGGGTGGGGATATCGGCAATCAGCCCCAGCATTTT
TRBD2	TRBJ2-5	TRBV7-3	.	CASSPGIAGFQETQYF	TGTGCCAGCAGCCCGGGAATAGCGGGGTTCCAAGAGACCCAGTACTTC
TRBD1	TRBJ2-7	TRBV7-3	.	CASSLAGQGTYEQYF	TGTGCCAGCAGCTTAGCGGGACAGGGTACCTACGAGCAGTACTTC
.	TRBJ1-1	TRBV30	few	CAWSVRGGTEAFF	TGTGCCTGGAGTGTACGGGGTGGGACTGAAGCTTTCTTT
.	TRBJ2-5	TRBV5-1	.	CASSLSWAEKETQYF	TGCGCCAGCAGCTTGTCATGGGCGGAAAAGGAGACCCAGTACTTC
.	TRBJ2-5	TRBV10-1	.	CASSAGLGRETQYF	TGCGCCAGCAGTGCAGGGTTGGGGCGAGAGACCCAGTACTTC
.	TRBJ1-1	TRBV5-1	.	CASSAGANTEAFF	TGCGCCAGCAGCGCAGGGGCAAACACTGAAGCTTTCTTT
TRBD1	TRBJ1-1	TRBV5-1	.	CASRTGGWDTEAFF	TGCGCCAGCAGGACAGGGGGCTGGGACACTGAAGCTTTCTTT
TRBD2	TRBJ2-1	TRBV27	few	CASSFTGTSGGGEQFF	TGTGCCAGCAGTTTTACCGGGACTAGCGGGGGCGGGGAGCAGTTCTTC
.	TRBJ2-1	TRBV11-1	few	CASSPLDKTSYNEQFF	TGTGCCAGCAGCCCACTCGACAAGACCTCCTACAATGAGCAGTTCTTC
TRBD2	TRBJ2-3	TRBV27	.	CASSLRGGYLADTQYF	TGTGCCAGCAGTTTGCGGGGGGGCTATCTTGCAGATACGCAGTATTTT
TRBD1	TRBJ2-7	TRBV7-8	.	CASSYDRGSYEQYF	TGTGCCAGCAGCTACGACAGGGGGAGTTACGAGCAGTACTTC
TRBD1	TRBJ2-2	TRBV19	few	CASMRQGRNTGELFF	TGTGCCAGTATGAGACAGGGTCGAAACACCGGGGAGCTGTTTTTT
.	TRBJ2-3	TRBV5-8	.	CASSQRPSKLTDTQYF	TGTGCCAGCAGCCAACGCCCTTCTAAGTTGACAGATACGCAGTATTTT
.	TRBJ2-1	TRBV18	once	CASSQQGYEQFF	TGTGCCAGCTCCCAACAGGGCTATGAGCAGTTCTTC
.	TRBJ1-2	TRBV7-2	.	CASSLASGLNYGYTF	TGTGCCAGCAGCTTAGCGTCAGGGCTTAACTATGGCTACACCTTC
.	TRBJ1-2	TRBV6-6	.	CASSPTENYGYTF	TGTGCCAGCAGTCCGACAGAAAACTATGGCTACACCTTC
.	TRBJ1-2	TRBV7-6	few	CASSLGVNYGYTF	TGTGCCAGCAGCTTAGGGGTTAACTATGGCTACACCTTC
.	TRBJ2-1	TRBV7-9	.	CASSSAQLGEQFF	TGTGCCAGCAGCTCCGCACAATTGGGTGAGCAGTTCTTC
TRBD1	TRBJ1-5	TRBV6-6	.	CASSSRGTVLNQPQHF	TGTGCCAGCAGCTCCAGGGGGACAGTCCTCAATCAGCCCCAGCATTTT
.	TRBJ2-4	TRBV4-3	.	CASSQDGRDGNIQYF	TGCGCCAGCAGCCAAGACGGGCGCGATGGAAACATTCAGTACTTC
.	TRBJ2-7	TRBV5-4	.	CASSLDPPTYEQYF	TGTGCCAGCAGCTTGGACCCCCCCACCTACGAGCAGTACTTC
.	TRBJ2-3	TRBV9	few	CASSVGVSGTDTQYF	TGTGCCAGCAGCGTCGGTGTTTCGGGAACAGATACGCAGTATTTT
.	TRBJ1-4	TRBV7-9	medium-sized	CASSLALGSEKLFF	TGTGCCAGCAGCTTAGCTCTGGGGAGTGAAAAACTGTTTTTT
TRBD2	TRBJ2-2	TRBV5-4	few	CASSLGGLAGHTGELFF	TGTGCCAGCAGCTTGGGCGGACTAGCGGGACACACCGGGGAGCTGTTTTTT
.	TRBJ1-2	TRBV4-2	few	CASSQSPGGPPSNTF	TGTGCCAGCAGCCAATCCCCCGGGGGCCCCCCAAGTAACACCTTC
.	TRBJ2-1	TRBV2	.	CASSGGHDTDNEQFF	TGTGCCAGCAGTGGGGGGCACGATACTGACAATGAGCAGTTCTTC
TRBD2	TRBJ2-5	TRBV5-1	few	CASSLLSSGGAVTQYF	TGCGCCAGCAGCTTGCTTTCTAGCGGGGGGGCCGTGACCCAGTACTTC
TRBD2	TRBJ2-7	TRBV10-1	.	CASTVAGGPREQYF	TGCGCCAGCACCGTAGCGGGAGGGCCACGAGAGCAGTACTTC
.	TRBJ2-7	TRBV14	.	CASSLTSYYEQYF	TGTGCCAGCAGCCTAACTAGTTACTACGAGCAGTACTTC
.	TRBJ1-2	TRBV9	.	CASSVFPGANDGYTF	TGTGCCAGCAGCGTATTCCCGGGGGCGAACGATGGCTACACCTTC
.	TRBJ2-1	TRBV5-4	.	CASSLGRSAQEQFF	TGTGCCAGCAGCTTGGGTCGGTCGGCCCAGGAGCAGTTCTTC
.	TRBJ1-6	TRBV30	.	CAWSPGGGNSPLHF	TGTGCCTGGAGCCCGGGGGGCGGTAATTCACCCCTCCACTTT
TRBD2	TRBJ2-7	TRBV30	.	CAWGTKGGSVSYEQYF	TGTGCCTGGGGTACCAAGGGCGGGAGTGTATCCTACGAGCAGTACTTC
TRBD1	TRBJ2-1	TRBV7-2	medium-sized	CASSSGTGTYNEQFF	TGTGCCAGCAGCTCCGGGACAGGGACCTACAATGAGCAGTTCTTC
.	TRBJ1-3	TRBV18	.	CASSPHSSSGNTIYF	TGTGCCAGCTCACCCCATTCCAGCTCTGGAAACACCATATATTTT
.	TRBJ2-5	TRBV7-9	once	CASSPNPRQGTQYF	TGTGCCAGCAGCCCCAACCCCCGGCAAGGAACCCAGTACTTC
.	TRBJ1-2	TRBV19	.	CASGDNSMNYGYTF	TGTGCCAGCGGGGATAACAGCATGAACTATGGCTACACCTTC
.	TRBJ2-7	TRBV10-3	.	CAISDPPGTHTFSNEQYF	TGTGCCATCAGTGACCCGCCCGGGACCCACACCTTCTCCAACGAGCAGTACTTC
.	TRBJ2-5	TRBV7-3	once	CASSLNGAQETQYF	TGTGCCAGCAGCTTAAACGGAGCCCAAGAGACCCAGTACTTC
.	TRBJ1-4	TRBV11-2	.	CASSLETGVRTNEKLFF	TGTGCCAGCAGCTTAGAGACGGGTGTTAGGACTAATGAAAAACTGTTTTTT
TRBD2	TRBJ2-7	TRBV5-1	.	CASSLLAGGSYEQYF	TGCGCCAGCAGCTTGTTAGCGGGGGGCTCCTACGAGCAGTACTTC
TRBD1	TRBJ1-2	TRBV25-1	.	CASSEGTVNYGYTF	TGTGCCAGCAGTGAAGGGACAGTTAACTATGGCTACACCTTC
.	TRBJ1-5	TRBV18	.	CASSPGTGEGRPQHF	TGTGCCAGCTCACCGGGGACTGGGGAGGGGAGGCCCCAGCATTTT
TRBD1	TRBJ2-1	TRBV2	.	CASSATGGDYNEQFF	TGTGCCAGCAGTGCGACAGGGGGCGACTACAATGAGCAGTTCTTC
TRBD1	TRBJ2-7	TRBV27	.	CASSIRAGTGTSYEQYF	TGTGCCAGCAGTATACGCGCCGGGACAGGGACCTCCTACGAGCAGTACTTC